This T cell receptor (beta chain) appears in the sequencing data of a study of T cell responses to AZD1222 COVID-19 vaccine. Here immunoSEQ multiplex PCR was the method, and the copy in TCRdb shows in-frame clones only, minus some. This sample carries around 140,000 clones, about 92% of them seen once, and the ten largest clones take approximately 5.4%. Notes on the study in general: Nearly half of unique spike-specific TCRs reportedly avoided B.1.351 and B.1.1.7 mutated regions.

This clone was picked up one time. Its antigen is as yet unknown. Germline is not matched at one junction end, which may reflect a read error. The receptor was derived from an adult in good health. The sequencing here drew on peripheral blood, taken on day 0 of AZD1222 vaccination.

CDR3: CASSLGPPPPDGYTF. The CDR3 nucleotides read TGTGCCAGCAGTTTGGGGCCCCCCCCTCCGGATGGCTACACCTTC. This chain uses TRBV5-4 with TRBJ1-2; D is possibly TRBD1 (5 bases). This CDR3 has 15 amino acids. From germline, CDR1 is SGHNT and CDR2 YYREEE (reference sequence).